These T cell receptor beta chains were read from a single sample in a study of beta chain features in type 1 diabetes. The assay was immunoSEQ multiplex PCR, and TCRdb's table has in-frame clones only and misses some. This table holds some 400,000 clones, roughly 15% found once. The sequenced sample consisted of naive CD4+ T cells from blood. The origin of the receptors is a woman aged 18-29 years in good health. Each CDR3 is given with its conserved first and last residue. D genes are given only for firm matches. Size is omitted from some rows. Given values are once, few, many or a class for expanded clones.

d_call j_call v_call clone_size cdr3_length cdr3_nt cdr3_aa
- TRBJ1-2 TRBV7-2 - 13 TGTGCCAGCACCCTTCGGGGGGGCTGGGGCTACACCTTC CASTLRGGWGYTF
- TRBJ2-7 TRBV14 few 13 TGTGCCAGCAGCTCTATCAGGGTGAGGGAGCAGTACTTC CASSSIRVREQYF
TRBD1 TRBJ2-7 TRBV29-1 - 16 TGCAGCGTTGAGGGACCGGGACAGGGGGGAAGCTACGAGCAGTACTTC CSVEGPGQGGSYEQYF
- TRBJ1-1 TRBV6-5 - 15 TGTGCCAGCAGTTACTTACCAGGCCTGAACACTGAAGCTTTCTTT CASSYLPGLNTEAFF
- TRBJ2-1 TRBV1 - 13 TGCACCAGCCGTCGGGAGTACTACAATGAGCAGTTCTTC CTSRREYYNEQFF
- TRBJ2-5 TRBV19 few 16 TGTGCCAGTAGTCTGGCCAGGTTGGTGGATACAGAGACCCAGTACTTC CASSLARLVDTETQYF
TRBD2 TRBJ2-5 TRBV7-3 - 16 TGTGCCAGCAGCCCAGGGGGACTAGCCGGGTTGGAGACCCAGTACTTC CASSPGGLAGLETQYF
- TRBJ2-2 TRBV9 - 15 TGTGCCAGCGAAGAGAATATTGCGGGCCACGGGGAGCTGTTTTTT CASEENIAGHGELFF
- TRBJ1-2 TRBV6-5 - 12 TGTGCCAGCAGTCGCCTGACGGGTGGCTACACCTTC CASSRLTGGYTF
TRBD2 TRBJ2-2 TRBV4-3 - 16 TGCGCCAGCAGCCAAGAGCCAGCGGGAGACACCGGGGAGCTGTTTTTT CASSQEPAGDTGELFF
TRBD2 TRBJ2-3 TRBV7-2 few 17 TGTGCCAGCAGCTTCAGACTAGCGGGATACCGCACAGATACGCAGTATTTT CASSFRLAGYRTDTQYF
- TRBJ1-4 TRBV7-2 - 14 TGTGCCAGCAGCCTGGGACTGAGTAATGAAAAACTGTTTTTT CASSLGLSNEKLFF
- TRBJ2-1 TRBV15 few 16 TGTGCCACCAGCAGAGACCCCCCCCCACAGTCGAATGAGCAGTTCTTC CATSRDPPPQSNEQFF
TRBD2 TRBJ2-1 TRBV27 - 15 TGTGCCAGCAGTACCCGACTAGCGGGAGTTGATGAGCAGTTCTTC CASSTRLAGVDEQFF
- TRBJ2-2 TRBV9 few 16 TGTGCCAGCAGCGCACAGGGCCAGACGAACACCGGGGAGCTGTTTTTT CASSAQGQTNTGELFF
- TRBJ1-5 TRBV4-1 few 16 TGCGCCAGCAGCCAAGTGATCAGGGATAGCAATCAGCCCCAGCATTTT CASSQVIRDSNQPQHF
- TRBJ2-7 TRBV29-1 - 13 TGCAGCGTTAGCAGGGGTGGGGTCTACGAGCAGTACTTC CSVSRGGVYEQYF
- TRBJ1-5 TRBV7-6 - 13 TGTGCCAGCAGACAGCACCCTTCCGAACCCCAGCATTTT CASRQHPSEPQHF
- TRBJ1-4 TRBV28 once 16 TGTGCCAGCAGTTTATTCGTACGGGCAACTAATGAAAAACTGTTTTTT CASSLFVRATNEKLFF
TRBD1 TRBJ1-1 TRBV27 - 15 TGTGCCAGCAGTCGGACAGGGGTCCCCCATATAGAAGCTTTCTTT CASSRTGVPHIEAFF
- TRBJ2-3 TRBV27 - 13 TGTGCCAGCAGTTTAGGCCGCACAGATACGCAGTATTTT CASSLGRTDTQYF
- TRBJ2-7 TRBV20-1 - 11 TGCAGTGCTAGCCAGGGGTACGAGCAGTACTTC CSASQGYEQYF
- TRBJ2-7 TRBV27 - 15 TGTGCCAGCAGTCCGACCGAGGGGGGGCGGATCGAGCAGTACTTC CASSPTEGGRIEQYF
TRBD1 TRBJ2-5 TRBV6-5 - 14 TGTGCCAGCAGTTACCGGGACAGAGAAGAGACCCAGTACTTC CASSYRDREETQYF
- TRBJ2-6 TRBV15 - 14 TGTGCCACCAGCAGAGATATTGCCGCGAACGTCCTGACTTTC CATSRDIAANVLTF
- TRBJ1-4 TRBV30 few 15 TGTGCCTGGACTTCTGTTGTGTCAGGCAATGAAAAACTGTTTTTT CAWTSVVSGNEKLFF
- TRBJ2-6 TRBV7-9 few 16 TGTGCCAGCAGTTCAAGACGGGGCTCTGGGGCCAACGTCCTGACTTTC CASSSRRGSGANVLTF
- TRBJ1-2 TRBV6-1 few 13 TGTGCCAGCAGTGAAGTATGGGAGGGTGGCTACACCTTC CASSEVWEGGYTF
- TRBJ2-7 TRBV4-2 few 15 TGTGCCAGCAGCCAAGATCAACAGGGCAGGCCACCGAGCTACTTC CASSQDQQGRPPSYF
- TRBJ2-7 TRBV4-2 - 15 TGTGCCAGCAGCTCACAGACGGTCGGGACCTACGAGCAGTACTTC CASSSQTVGTYEQYF
- TRBJ2-6 TRBV13 few 18 TGTGCCAGCAGCTCAGCCTTCAGGGGAACCTCTGGGGCCAACGTCCTGACTTTC CASSSAFRGTSGANVLTF
- TRBJ1-3 TRBV6-5 - 15 TGTGCCAGCAGTTACACTCAGGGCTCTGGAAACACCATATATTTT CASSYTQGSGNTIYF
- TRBJ1-2 TRBV7-9 - 14 TGTGCCAGCAGCACCCAGTTGGCAGTCTATGGCTACACCTTC CASSTQLAVYGYTF
TRBD2 TRBJ2-7 TRBV27 - 15 TGTGCCAGCAGTTTCAATAGCGGGACACCCTACGAGCAGTACTTC CASSFNSGTPYEQYF
- TRBJ1-1 TRBV28 - 17 TGTGCCAGCATTGCGGGTTCTAATTTTTACCAGGACACTGAAGCTTTCTTT CASIAGSNFYQDTEAFF
- TRBJ1-5 TRBV10-3 - 14 TGTGCCATCAGTGATTCAGGCCTCAATCAGCCCCAGCATTTT CAISDSGLNQPQHF
TRBD1 TRBJ1-5 TRBV30 few 15 TGTGCCTGGAGTGTAGGACAGGGGCCTATGGAGCCCCAGCATTTT CAWSVGQGPMEPQHF
TRBD2 TRBJ2-5 TRBV7-9 - 15 TGTGCCAGCAGCTTGCGGACTAGCGGGTGGGAGACCCAGTACTTC CASSLRTSGWETQYF
- TRBJ2-1 TRBV19 - 13 TGTGCCAGTAAGAAGACTAGACAGAATGAGCAGTTCTTC CASKKTRQNEQFF
- TRBJ2-3 TRBV2 - 13 TGTGCCAGCCGTCCAGGAAGTTCAGATACGCAGTATTTT CASRPGSSDTQYF
- TRBJ2-7 TRBV6-5 few 15 TGTGCCAGCAGTTCCTCGGCGACATCAGTCTACGAGCAGTACTTC CASSSSATSVYEQYF
- TRBJ2-1 TRBV14 - 13 TGTGCCAGCGCCCCAGGGATCATCAATGAGCAGTTCTTC CASAPGIINEQFF
TRBD1 TRBJ2-5 TRBV27 - 16 TGTGCCAGCAGCCCGGACAGGGGGCTCGTGGTAGGGACCCAGTACTTC CASSPDRGLVVGTQYF
TRBD1 TRBJ2-3 TRBV27 few 16 TGTGCCAGCAGTCCAAGGACAGGGGCGCACACAGATACGCAGTATTTT CASSPRTGAHTDTQYF
- TRBJ1-1 TRBV11-2 few 13 TGTGCCAGCAGCCCGCCCGGGTCCCGAGGGGCTTTCTTT CASSPPGSRGAFF
- TRBJ1-1 TRBV7-8 few 12 TGTGCCAGCAGCGGGGGCCCCGGGAGGGCTTTCTTT CASSGGPGRAFF
- TRBJ1-1 TRBV18 - 15 TGTGCCAGCTCGCCCGACCGTACTATGAACACTGAAGCTTTCTTT CASSPDRTMNTEAFF
- TRBJ2-7 TRBV19 - 15 TGTGCCAGTAGTGACCCTGGTGGTACTAGCCCAGCGCAGTACTTC CASSDPGGTSPAQYF